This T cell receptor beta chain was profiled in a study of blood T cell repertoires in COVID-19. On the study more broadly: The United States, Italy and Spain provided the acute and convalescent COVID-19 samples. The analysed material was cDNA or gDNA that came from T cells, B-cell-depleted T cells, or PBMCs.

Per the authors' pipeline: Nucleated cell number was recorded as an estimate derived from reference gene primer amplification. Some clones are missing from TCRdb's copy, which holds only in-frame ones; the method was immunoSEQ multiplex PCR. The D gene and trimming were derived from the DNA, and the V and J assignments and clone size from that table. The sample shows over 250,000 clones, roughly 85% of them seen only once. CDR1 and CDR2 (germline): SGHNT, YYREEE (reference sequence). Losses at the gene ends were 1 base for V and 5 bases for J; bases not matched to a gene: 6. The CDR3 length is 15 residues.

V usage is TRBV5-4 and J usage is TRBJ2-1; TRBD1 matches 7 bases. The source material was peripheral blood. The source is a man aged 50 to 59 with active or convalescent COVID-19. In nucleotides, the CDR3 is TGTGCCAGCAGCTTGATGGGGACAGTCCACAATGAGCAGTTCTTC. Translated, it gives CASSLMGTVHNEQFF.